This TCR beta chain was retrieved from a study of T-cell memory formation after mild COVID-19. Notes on the study in general: A balance of CD4 and CD8 characterized clones contracting day 15 to 85, whereas later expanders leaned CD4+. Confirmation of SARS-CoV-2 specificity was lacking for second-wave clones peaking day 37.

Germline CDR1 SGHNT, CDR2 YYREEE (reference sequence). Trimming removed 0 bases at V and 1 base at J, with 4 bases between. CDR3 length equals 13 residues. 5'RACE with constant-segment primers yielded barcoded, UMI-tagged TCR alpha and TCR beta cDNA libraries. TCRdb used MiXCR to reprocess the 5' RACE reads, holding one entry per CDR3 protein. The table records roughly 140,000 distinct CDR3 sequences, 11% to 15% of them present only once. This clonotype was seen a handful of times. The antigen remains unidentified. The origin of this receptor is an adult woman who had mild COVID-19 (a few samples of this study predate the infection). Cell type and time point are not known. Sequencing was performed on PBMCs or a T cell subset sorted from them (not recorded which). V usage is TRBV5-4 and J usage is TRBJ1-1; D uncertain. The CDR3 protein is CASSLARNTEAFF. Written as DNA, the CDR3 is TGTGCCAGCAGCTTGGCTCGGAACACTGAAGCTTTCTTT.